These T cell receptor beta chains were read from a single sample in a study of CD8+ T cells in alopecia areata. TCRdb's copy holds only in-frame clones and misses some; the assay was immunoSEQ multiplex PCR. Here the sample spans fewer than 250,000 clones, 50% to 60% being singletons. The sample consisted of CD4+ T cells sorted from blood, taken at week 4, from a patient treated with tofacitinib. The receptors were gathered from a human donor with alopecia areata. CDR3s include the opening cysteine and the closing phenylalanine or tryptophan. The D gene is left open where the match is weak. The size field is filled for only some rows; it gives once, few, many or a size class.

j_call,v_call,d_call,clone_size,cdr3_aa,cdr3_nt
TRBJ2-7,TRBV9,TRBD2,-,CASSASGLAGSYEQYF,TGTGCCAGCAGCGCCTCGGGACTAGCGGGATCCTACGAGCAGTACTTC
TRBJ2-5,TRBV29-1,TRBD2,-,CSVNLVPPRLAATETQYF,TGCAGCGTTAACTTAGTCCCCCCCAGACTAGCGGCAACGGAGACCCAGTACTTC
TRBJ2-7,TRBV19,TRBD2,-,CASSIGRGTSGSSYEQYF,TGTGCCAGTAGTATCGGACGAGGGACTAGCGGGAGCTCCTACGAGCAGTACTTC
TRBJ2-1,TRBV30,TRBD1,-,CAWTGGYGEQFF,TGTGCCTGGACAGGGGGCTATGGTGAGCAGTTCTTC
TRBJ2-7,TRBV6-6,-,-,CASSYSRTYSYEQYF,TGTGCCAGCAGTTACTCTAGGACGTACTCCTACGAGCAGTACTTC
TRBJ2-2,TRBV30,-,-,CAWRTGPSRTGELFF,TGTGCCTGGAGGACCGGGCCTAGCCGCACCGGGGAGCTGTTTTTT
TRBJ2-1,TRBV11-2,TRBD2,-,CASSLGPGVAGYEQFF,TGTGCCAGCAGCTTAGGGCCCGGGGTAGCGGGATATGAGCAGTTCTTC
TRBJ2-3,TRBV29-1,TRBD1,-,CSVVTGGWTDTQYF,TGCAGCGTTGTTACAGGGGGCTGGACAGATACGCAGTATTTT
TRBJ1-1,TRBV30,-,-,CAWNRGPNTEAFF,TGTGCCTGGAATAGGGGCCCGAACACTGAAGCTTTCTTT
TRBJ1-2,TRBV30,-,few,CACRQTYGYTF,TGTGCCTGCCGACAGACCTATGGCTACACCTTC
TRBJ2-2,TRBV9,TRBD2,few,CASSGYFEREAYTGELFF,TGTGCCAGCAGCGGATACTTTGAGCGGGAGGCCTACACCGGGGAGCTGTTTTTT
TRBJ1-5,TRBV7-2,-,-,CASSPRVEQPQHF,TGTGCCAGCAGCCCCAGGGTAGAGCAGCCCCAGCATTTT
TRBJ2-2,TRBV27,-,-,CASRLNNRATGELFF,TGTGCCAGCAGACTTAATAACAGGGCCACCGGGGAGCTGTTTTTT
TRBJ2-4,TRBV29-1,TRBD1,-,CSVEDTGTVKNIQYF,TGCAGCGTTGAGGATACCGGGACAGTGAAAAACATTCAGTACTTC
TRBJ2-7,TRBV4-2,-,-,CASSQDAGSQDF,TGTGCCAGCAGCCAAGATGCCGGTTCCCAAGACTTC
TRBJ1-5,TRBV7-2,-,-,CASSLFGRNQPQHF,TGTGCCAGCAGCTTATTCGGTCGTAATCAGCCCCAGCATTTT
TRBJ1-5,TRBV27,-,-,CASRLQAGNQPQHF,TGTGCCAGCCGACTACAGGCTGGGAATCAGCCCCAGCATTTT
TRBJ2-7,TRBV27,TRBD2,-,CASSLRTSGRALREQYF,TGTGCCAGCAGTCTAAGGACTAGCGGGAGGGCCTTACGGGAGCAGTACTTC